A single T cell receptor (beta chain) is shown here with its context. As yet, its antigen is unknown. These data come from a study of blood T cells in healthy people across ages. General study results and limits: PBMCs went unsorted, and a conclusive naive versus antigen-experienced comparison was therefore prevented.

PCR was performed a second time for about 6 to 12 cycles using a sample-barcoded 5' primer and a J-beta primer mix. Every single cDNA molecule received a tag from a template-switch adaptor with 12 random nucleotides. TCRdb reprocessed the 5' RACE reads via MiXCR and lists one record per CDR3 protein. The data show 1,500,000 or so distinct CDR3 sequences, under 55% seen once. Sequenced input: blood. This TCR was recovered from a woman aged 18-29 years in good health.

As DNA, the CDR3 is TGCGCCAGCGGCGTGGGGGACAGGATGGATGAGCAGTTCTTC. Its translation is CASGVGDRMDEQFF. This chain links TRBV5-1 with TRBJ2-1; 8 bases line up with TRBD1. Germline trimming cut 7 bases from V and 8 bases from J; bases unmatched to any gene: 11. The CDR3 totals 14 residues. The germline gives CDR1 SGHRS, CDR2 YFSETQ.